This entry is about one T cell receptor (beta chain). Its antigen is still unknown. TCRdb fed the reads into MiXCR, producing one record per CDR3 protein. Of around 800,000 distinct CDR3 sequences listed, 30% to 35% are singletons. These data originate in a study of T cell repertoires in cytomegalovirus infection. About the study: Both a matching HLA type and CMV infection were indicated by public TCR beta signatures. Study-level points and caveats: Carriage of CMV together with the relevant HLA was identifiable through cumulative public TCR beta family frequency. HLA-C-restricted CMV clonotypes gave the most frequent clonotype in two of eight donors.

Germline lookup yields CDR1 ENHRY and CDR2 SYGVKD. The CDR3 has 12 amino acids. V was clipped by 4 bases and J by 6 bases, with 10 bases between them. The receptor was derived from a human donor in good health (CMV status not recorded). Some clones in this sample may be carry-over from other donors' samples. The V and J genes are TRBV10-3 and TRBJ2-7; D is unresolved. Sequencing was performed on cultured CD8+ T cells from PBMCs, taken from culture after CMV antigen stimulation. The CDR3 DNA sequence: TGTGCCATCAGTGTCGAGCCGGGCGAGCAGTACTTC. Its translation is CAISVEPGEQYF.